This T cell receptor (beta chain) was profiled in a study of CD8+ T cells in alopecia areata. Regarding this clone: The antigen is undetermined.

RNA, once extracted, was reverse transcribed into cDNA for use as the sequencing template. The table came from immunoSEQ multiplex PCR; TCRdb's copy has only in-frame clones and leaves some out. This table holds around 110,000 clones, about 59% found once. General study findings and limits: Scalp clonality and expanded CD8+ clones among the top 100 showed significant decreases with tofacitinib.

With 3 bases removed from V and 5 bases from J, the gap between germline ends came to 13 bases. Germline assignment: CDR1 MNHEY and CDR2 SMNVEV (reference sequence). This CDR3 has 14 amino acids. Stated treatment: oral pan-JAK inhibitor, 5-10 mg twice daily. This receptor was taken from a human donor with alopecia areata. Sequences were derived from CD8+ T cells sorted from blood, sampled at week 24, from a patient treated with tofacitinib. The chain carries TRBV27 and TRBJ2-5, with D possibly being TRBD1 (6 bases). CDR3 sequence reads: CASSFPGVDETQYF. The CDR3 bases are TGTGCCAGCAGTTTCCCAGGGGTGGATGAGACCCAGTACTTC.